This TCR beta chain originates from a study of shared clonotypes between healthy human individuals. For the study at large: Three plates each covered CD4 naive and memory; CD8 naive two, CD8 memory one. Study results and limitations: Even with large depth, rarefaction showed that sorted-subset sequencing was incomplete.

Naive CD8 cells lacked CD45RO and underwent positive selection for CCR7, leaving out terminally differentiated effector memory CD45RA+ cells. Genomic DNA from each subset was divided evenly over several immunoSEQ plates. Assay: immunoSEQ multiplex PCR; the TCRdb copy retains only in-frame clones and omits some. This table holds roughly 2,000,000 clones, about 94% found once. The CDR3 has 14 residues. The ends lost 5 bases at V and 2 bases at J; junction bases unmatched: 5. Germline CDR1 reads MGHRA; CDR2 reads YSYEKL. About this clone: Its antigen is undetermined.

The receptor comes from a man aged 18 to 35 in good health. The chain recombines TRBV4-1 with TRBJ2-5, with 7 nucleotides matching TRBD1. The sequenced material came from naive CD8+ T cells sorted from blood. This chain's CDR3 is CASSEVGQQETQYF. CDR3 coding DNA: TGCGCCAGCAGCGAAGTGGGACAGCAAGAGACCCAGTACTTC.